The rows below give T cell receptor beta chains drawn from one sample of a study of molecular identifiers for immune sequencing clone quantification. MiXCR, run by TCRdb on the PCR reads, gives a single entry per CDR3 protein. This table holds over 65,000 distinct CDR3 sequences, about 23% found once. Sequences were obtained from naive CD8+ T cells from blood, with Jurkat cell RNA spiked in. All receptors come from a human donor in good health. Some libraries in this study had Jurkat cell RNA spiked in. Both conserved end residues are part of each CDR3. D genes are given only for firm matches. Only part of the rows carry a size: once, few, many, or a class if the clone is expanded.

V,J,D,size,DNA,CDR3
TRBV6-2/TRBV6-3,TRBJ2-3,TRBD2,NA,TGTGCCAGCAGTGGGACTAGCGGGGACGAAGATACGCAGTATTTT,CASSGTSGDEDTQYF
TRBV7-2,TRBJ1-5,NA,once,TGTGCCAGCACCACACATTTTGGTAATCAACCCCAGCATTTT,CASTTHFGNQPQHF
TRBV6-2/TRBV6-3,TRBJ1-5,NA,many,TGTGCCAGCAGTTATGAAACGCCGGCGGGCAATCAGCCCCAGCATTTT,CASSYETPAGNQPQHF
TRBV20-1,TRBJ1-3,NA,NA,TGCAGTGCTAGAGACAGGAACTCTGGAAACGCCATATATTTT,CSARDRNSGNAIYF
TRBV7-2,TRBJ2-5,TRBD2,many,TGTGCCAGCAAGGAGACTAGCGGACAAGAGACCCAGTACTTC,CASKETSGQETQYF
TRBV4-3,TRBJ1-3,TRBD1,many,TGCGCCAGCAGCTCCGGGACAGGGGCTGGAAACACCATATATTTT,CASSSGTGAGNTIYF
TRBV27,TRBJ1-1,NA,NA,TGTGCCAGCAGTTTACAGATGAACACTGAAGCTTTCTTT,CASSLQMNTEAFF
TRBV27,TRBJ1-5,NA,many,TGTGCCAGCAGTTTGAACGGTTTTTGGCAGCCCCAGCATTTT,CASSLNGFWQPQHF
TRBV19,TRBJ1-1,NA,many,TGTGCCAGTAGTATTGCCCAGGGAGCGCCTGAAGCTTTCTTT,CASSIAQGAPEAFF
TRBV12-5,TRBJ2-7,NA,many,TGTGCTAGTGCCTTAGGGCCCCGGGACAACTACGAGCAGTACTTC,CASALGPRDNYEQYF
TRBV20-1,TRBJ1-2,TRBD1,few,TGCAGTGCTAGCGGACAGGGAAACTATGGCTACACCTTC,CSASGQGNYGYTF
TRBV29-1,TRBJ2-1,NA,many,TGCAGCGTTGGATTGGACAGTGGATTCTACAATGAGCAGTTCTTC,CSVGLDSGFYNEQFF
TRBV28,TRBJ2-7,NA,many,TGTGCCAGCAGTCCCCTAGAAGGAACTTTCTACGAGCAGTACTTC,CASSPLEGTFYEQYF
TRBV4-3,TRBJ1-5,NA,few,TGCGCCAGCAGCCAAGATGGGGGCCGCAATCGGCCCCAGCATTTT,CASSQDGGRNRPQHF
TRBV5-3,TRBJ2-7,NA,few,TGTGCCAGCAGCTTGGTCCCGGGGGCTGGGGGTTCCTACGAGCAGTACTTC,CASSLVPGAGGSYEQYF
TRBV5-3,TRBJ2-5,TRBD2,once,TGTGCCAGAAGCTTACCGTGTCCTAGCGGGGAGCAAGAGCCCCAGTACTTC,CARSLPCPSGEQEPQYF